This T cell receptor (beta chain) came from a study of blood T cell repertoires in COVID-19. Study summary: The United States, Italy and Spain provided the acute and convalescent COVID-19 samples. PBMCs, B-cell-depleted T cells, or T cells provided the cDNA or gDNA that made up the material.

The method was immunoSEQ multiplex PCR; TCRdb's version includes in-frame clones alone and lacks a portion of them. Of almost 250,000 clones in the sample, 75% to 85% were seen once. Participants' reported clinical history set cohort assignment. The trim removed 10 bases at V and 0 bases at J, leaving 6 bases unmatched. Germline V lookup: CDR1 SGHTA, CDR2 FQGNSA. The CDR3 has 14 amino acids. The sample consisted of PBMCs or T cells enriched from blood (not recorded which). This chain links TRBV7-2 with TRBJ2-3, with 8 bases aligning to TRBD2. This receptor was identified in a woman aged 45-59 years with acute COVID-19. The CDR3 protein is CATGGGHSTDTQYF. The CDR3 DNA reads TGTGCCACCGGCGGGGGGCATAGCACAGATACGCAGTATTTT.